The 6 T cell receptor beta chains listed next were all sequenced from one sample in a study of T-cell memory formation after mild COVID-19. TCRdb independently ran MiXCR on the 5' RACE reads; one entry per CDR3 protein. The data hold about 88,000 distinct CDR3 sequences, with roughly 23% observed a single time. Sequenced input: PBMCs or a T cell subset sorted from them (not recorded which). These TCRs come from a man between 18 and 29 years old who had mild COVID-19 (a few samples of this study predate the infection). Cell type and time point are not known.

This clonotype has a handful of counts. The J gene is TRBJ1-1, the V gene TRBV12-3 or TRBV12-4; 7 nucleotides match TRBD1. The CDR3 spans 15 residues. With 4 bases clipped from V and 1 base from J, the junction kept 6 bases outside the gene matches. Written as DNA, the CDR3 is TGTGCCAGCAGTTCCATTCGGACAGGGAACACTGAAGCTTTCTTT. Translating gives CASSSIRTGNTEAFF.

The chain joins TRBV6-5 to TRBJ2-7; 10 bases align to TRBD2. This CDR3 is built from 14 residues. J lost 6 bases, V lost 2 bases, and 4 bases had no gene match. Germline V gene sequence: CDR1 MNHEY, CDR2 SVGAGI. This CDR3 is CASSYSGGASEQYV. DNA for the CDR3: TGTGCCAGCAGTTACAGCGGGGGGGCCTCCGAGCAGTACGTC.

The chain couples TRBV5-4 to TRBJ2-7, with 14 bases matching TRBD2. J lost 6 bases, V lost 4 bases, and 9 bases had no gene match. CDR3 length: 16 amino acids. The germline V gene encodes CDR1 SGHNT and CDR2 YYREEE (reference sequence). CDR3 loop: CASSRTSGGSRREQYV. CDR3 DNA: TGTGCCAGCAGCCGGACTAGCGGGGGGTCTAGGCGCGAGCAGTACGTC.

V and J are TRBV7-9 and TRBJ1-2; D ambiguous. CDR1 and CDR2 (germline): SEHNR, FQNEAQ (reference sequence). This CDR3 contains 15 residues. Trimming took off 0 bases at V and 0 bases at J, with 8 bases between the two ends. The CDR3 nucleotides are TGTGCCAGCAGCTTAGCGCTGGGAGCTAACTATGGCTACACCTTC. Protein sequence: CASSLALGANYGYTF.

DNA for the CDR3: TGTGCCAGCAGTTTCGGCAGGGTTCATCTTGGCTACACCTTC. Encoded protein: CASSFGRVHLGYTF. The chain couples TRBV12-3 or TRBV12-4 to TRBJ1-2, with D tentatively TRBD1 (5 bases). This CDR3 spans 14 amino acids. The germline V and J ends were trimmed by 3 bases and 7 bases, with 15 bases remaining between them.

The V gene is TRBV6-2 or TRBV6-3, the J gene TRBJ1-3; D unresolved. The germline CDR1 and CDR2 sequences are MNHEY and SVGEGT. This CDR3 comprises 15 residues. V lost 6 bases and J lost 0, with 12 bases in between. As DNA, the CDR3 is TGTGCCAGCAGCGAGGACGGAAGCTCTGGAAACACCATATATTTT. Encoded protein: CASSEDGSSGNTIYF.